A selection of T cell receptor beta chains follows, all from one sample in a study of metastatic and nonmetastatic thyroid tumors. TCRdb reanalyzed the PCR reads via MiXCR. The sample includes roughly 45,000 clones, 3% to 3.5% of them seen just once. The sample taken for sequencing was blood. These receptors all come from a female donor with papillary thyroid cancer or a benign thyroid nodule (not recorded which). Some clones in this sample may be carry-over from other donors' samples. Both conserved end residues are part of each CDR3. D genes are given only for firm matches. Clone size is not always given. Where it is, it says once, few, many or a class for expanded clones.

d_call	clone_size	v_call	j_call	cdr3_aa	cdr3_nt
NA	NA	TRBV6-1	TRBJ1-4	CASSEAAEAEKLFF	TGTGCCAGCAGTGAAGCGGCGGAGGCCGAAAAACTGTTTTTT
TRBD2	few	TRBV14	TRBJ2-1	CASSQMASGALYNEQFF	TGTGCCAGCAGCCAAATGGCCAGCGGGGCACTCTACAATGAGCAGTTCTTC
NA	few	TRBV4-2	TRBJ2-7	CASSHAWDEQYF	TGTGCCAGCAGCCACGCTTGGGACGAGCAGTACTTC
NA	NA	TRBV6-5	TRBJ1-1	CASSDSYSGGAFF	TGTGCCAGCAGTGACTCGTACTCCGGCGGAGCTTTCTTT
TRBD2	many	TRBV4-2	TRBJ2-1	CASSPGGREVNEQFF	TGTGCCAGCAGCCCGGGAGGGCGGGAGGTCAATGAGCAGTTCTTC
NA	few	TRBV6-1	TRBJ2-7	CASSEMGGQGEQYF	TGTGCCAGCAGTGAAATGGGGGGGCAAGGCGAGCAGTACTTC
TRBD2	few	TRBV12-3/TRBV12-4	TRBJ2-7	CASSLDRLAGGQYEQYF	TGTGCCAGCAGTTTAGACCGTCTAGCGGGAGGGCAGTACGAGCAGTACTTC
NA	few	TRBV27	TRBJ1-2	CASSRRTSNGYTF	TGTGCCAGCAGTCGCCGGACAAGCAATGGCTACACCTTC
NA	many	TRBV20-1	TRBJ2-6	CSASPSEGAASGANVLTF	TGCAGTGCTAGTCCCTCTGAAGGGGCGGCCTCAGGGGCCAACGTCCTGACTTTC
TRBD2	few	TRBV19	TRBJ2-7	CATNPGGTSGSEQYF	TGTGCCACCAATCCAGGCGGGACTAGCGGGAGCGAGCAGTACTTC
TRBD2	many	TRBV5-1	TRBJ2-2	CASSSLAGVDVGELFF	TGCGCCAGCAGCTCTTTAGCGGGAGTGGACGTCGGGGAGCTGTTTTTT
TRBD2	NA	TRBV19	TRBJ2-3	CASRTSGSDTQYF	TGTGCCAGTAGGACTAGCGGGTCAGATACGCAGTATTTT
TRBD1	few	TRBV6-1	TRBJ2-3	CASSEHLGQGADTQYF	TGTGCCAGCAGTGAACACCTGGGGCAGGGGGCAGATACGCAGTATTTT